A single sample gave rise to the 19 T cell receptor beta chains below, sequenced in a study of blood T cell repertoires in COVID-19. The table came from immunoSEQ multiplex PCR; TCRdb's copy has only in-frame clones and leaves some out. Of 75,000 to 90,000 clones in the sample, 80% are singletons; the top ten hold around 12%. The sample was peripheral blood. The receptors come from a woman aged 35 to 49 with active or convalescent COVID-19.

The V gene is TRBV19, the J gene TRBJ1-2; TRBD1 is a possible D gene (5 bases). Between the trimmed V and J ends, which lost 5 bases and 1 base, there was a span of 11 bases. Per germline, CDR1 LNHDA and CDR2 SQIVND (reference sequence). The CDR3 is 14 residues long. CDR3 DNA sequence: TGTGCCAGTAGTGCCAGGGCCGGTAACTATGGCTACACCTTC. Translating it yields CASSARAGNYGYTF.

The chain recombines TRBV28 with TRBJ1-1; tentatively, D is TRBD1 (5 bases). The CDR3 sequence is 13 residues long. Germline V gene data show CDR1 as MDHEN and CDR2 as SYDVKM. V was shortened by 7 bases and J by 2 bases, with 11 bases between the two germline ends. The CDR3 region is CASNWGGNTEAFF. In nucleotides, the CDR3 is TGTGCCAGCAATTGGGGGGGAAACACTGAAGCTTTCTTT.

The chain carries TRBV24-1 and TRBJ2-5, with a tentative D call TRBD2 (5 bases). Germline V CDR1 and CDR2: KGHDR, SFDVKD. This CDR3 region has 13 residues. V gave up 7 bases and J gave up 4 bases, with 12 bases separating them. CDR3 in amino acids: CATRHATIETQYF. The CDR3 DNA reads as TGTGCCACCAGACACGCGACTATAGAGACCCAGTACTTC.

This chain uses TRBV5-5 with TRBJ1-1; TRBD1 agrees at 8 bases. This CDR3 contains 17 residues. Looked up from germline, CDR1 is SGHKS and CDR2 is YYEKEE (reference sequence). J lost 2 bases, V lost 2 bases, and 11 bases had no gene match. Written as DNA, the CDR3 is TGTGCCAGCAGCTTCGGACAGGGAAGTGCGAGAAACACTGAAGCTTTCTTT. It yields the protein CASSFGQGSARNTEAFF.

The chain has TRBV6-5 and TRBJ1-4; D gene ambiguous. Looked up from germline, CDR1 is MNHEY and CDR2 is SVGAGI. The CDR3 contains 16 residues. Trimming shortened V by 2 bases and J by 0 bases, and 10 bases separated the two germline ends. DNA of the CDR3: TGTGCCAGCAGTTACCGGGGAAGAGCAACTAATGAAAAACTGTTTTTT. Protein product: CASSYRGRATNEKLFF.

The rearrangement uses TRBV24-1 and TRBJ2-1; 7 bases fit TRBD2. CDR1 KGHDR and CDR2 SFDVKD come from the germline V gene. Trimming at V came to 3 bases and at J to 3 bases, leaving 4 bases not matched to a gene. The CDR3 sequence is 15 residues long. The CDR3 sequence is CATSDLADYYNEQFF. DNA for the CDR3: TGTGCCACCAGTGATCTAGCGGACTACTACAATGAGCAGTTCTTC.

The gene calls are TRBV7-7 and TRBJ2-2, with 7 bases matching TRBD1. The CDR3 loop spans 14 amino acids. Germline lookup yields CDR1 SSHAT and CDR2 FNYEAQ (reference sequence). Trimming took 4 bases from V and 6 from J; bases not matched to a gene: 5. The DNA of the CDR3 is TGTGCCAGCAGCTCCAGCCAGGGGGCCGGGGAGCTGTTTTTT. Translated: CASSSSQGAGELFF.

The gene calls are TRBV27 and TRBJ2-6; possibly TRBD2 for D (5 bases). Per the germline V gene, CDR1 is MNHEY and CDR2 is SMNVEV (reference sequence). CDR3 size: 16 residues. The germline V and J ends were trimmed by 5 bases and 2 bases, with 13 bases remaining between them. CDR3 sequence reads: CASSGLGGTGANVLTF. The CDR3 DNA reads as TGTGCCAGCAGTGGTCTTGGAGGCACTGGGGCCAACGTCCTGACTTTC. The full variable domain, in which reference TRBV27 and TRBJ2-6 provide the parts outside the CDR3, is EAQVTQNPRYLITVTGKKLTVTCSQNMNHEYMSWYRQDPGLGLRQIYYSMNVEVTDKGDVPEGYKVSRKEKRNFPLILESPSPNQTSLYFCASSGLGGTGANVLTFGAGSRLTVL.

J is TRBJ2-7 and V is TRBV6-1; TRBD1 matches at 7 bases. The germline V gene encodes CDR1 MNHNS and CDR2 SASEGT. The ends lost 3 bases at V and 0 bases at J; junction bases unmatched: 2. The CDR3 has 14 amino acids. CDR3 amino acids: CASSETGSSYEQYF. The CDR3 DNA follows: TGTGCCAGCAGTGAGACAGGGAGCTCCTACGAGCAGTACTTC.

CDR3 in DNA: TGTGCCAGCAGTCTTAGCGGGAGACACAATGAGCAGTTCTTC. Its protein product is CASSLSGRHNEQFF. The rearrangement links TRBV7-9 to TRBJ2-1; 9 bases match TRBD2. Germline CDR1 SEHNR, CDR2 FQNEAQ (reference sequence). Trimming removed 6 bases from V and 5 bases from J; junction bases left unmatched: 5. The CDR3 has 14 amino acids.

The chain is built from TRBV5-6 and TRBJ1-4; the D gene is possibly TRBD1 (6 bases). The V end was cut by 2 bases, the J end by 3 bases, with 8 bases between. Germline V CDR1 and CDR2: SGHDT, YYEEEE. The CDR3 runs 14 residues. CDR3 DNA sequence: TGTGCCAGCAGCTTACAGGGTTCTAATGAAAAACTGTTTTTT. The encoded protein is CASSLQGSNEKLFF.

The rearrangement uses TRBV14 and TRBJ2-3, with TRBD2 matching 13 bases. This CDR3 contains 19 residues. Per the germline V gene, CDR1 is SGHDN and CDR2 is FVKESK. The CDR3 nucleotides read TGTTGCCAGCCAAGGCGGGCCGGACTAGCGGGAGCTAGCGCAGATACGCAGTATTTT. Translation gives CCQPRRAGLAGASADTQYF.

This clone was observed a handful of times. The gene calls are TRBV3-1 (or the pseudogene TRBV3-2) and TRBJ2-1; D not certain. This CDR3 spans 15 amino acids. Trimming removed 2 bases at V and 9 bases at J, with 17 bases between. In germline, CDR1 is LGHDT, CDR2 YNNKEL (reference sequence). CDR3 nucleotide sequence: TGTGCCAGCAGCCAATCCATAGAATCTGCGCGTGAGCAGTTCTTC. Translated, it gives CASSQSIESAREQFF.

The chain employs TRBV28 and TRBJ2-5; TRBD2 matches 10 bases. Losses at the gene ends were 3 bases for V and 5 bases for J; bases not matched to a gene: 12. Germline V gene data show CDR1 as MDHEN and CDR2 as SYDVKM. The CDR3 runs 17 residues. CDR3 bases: TGTGCCAGCAGTTTGGGAGGCCTAGCGGGGGTTTATGAGACCCAGTACTTC. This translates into CASSLGGLAGVYETQYF.

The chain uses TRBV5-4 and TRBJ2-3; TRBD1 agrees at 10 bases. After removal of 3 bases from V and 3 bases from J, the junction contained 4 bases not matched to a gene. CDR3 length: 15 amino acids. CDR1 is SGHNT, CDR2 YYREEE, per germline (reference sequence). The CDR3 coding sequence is TGTGCCAGCAGCTCCCGGGACAGGGGAACAGATACGCAGTATTTT. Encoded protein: CASSSRDRGTDTQYF.

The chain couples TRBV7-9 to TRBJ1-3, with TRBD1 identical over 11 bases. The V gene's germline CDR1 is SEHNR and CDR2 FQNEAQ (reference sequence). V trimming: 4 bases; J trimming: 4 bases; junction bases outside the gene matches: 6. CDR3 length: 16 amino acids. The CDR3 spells CASSSMDRGPGNTIYF. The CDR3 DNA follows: TGTGCCAGCAGCTCAATGGACAGGGGGCCAGGAAACACCATATATTTT.

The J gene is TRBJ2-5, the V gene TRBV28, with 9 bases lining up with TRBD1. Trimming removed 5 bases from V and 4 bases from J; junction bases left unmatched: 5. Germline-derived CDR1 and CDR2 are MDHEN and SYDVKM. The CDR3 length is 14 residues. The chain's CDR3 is CASSGGQGGETQYF. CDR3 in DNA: TGTGCCAGCAGTGGGGGACAGGGAGGAGAGACCCAGTACTTC.

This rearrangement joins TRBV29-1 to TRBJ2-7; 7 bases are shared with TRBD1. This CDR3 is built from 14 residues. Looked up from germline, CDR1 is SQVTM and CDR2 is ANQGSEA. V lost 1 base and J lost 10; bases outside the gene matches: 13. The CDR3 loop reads CSVEGILTGSNQYF. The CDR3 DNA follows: TGCAGCGTTGAAGGGATCTTGACAGGGTCCAATCAGTACTTC.

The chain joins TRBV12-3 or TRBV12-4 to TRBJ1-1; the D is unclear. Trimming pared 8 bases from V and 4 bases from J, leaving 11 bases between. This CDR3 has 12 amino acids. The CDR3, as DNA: TGTGCCAGCCGAAGAGGAGTCACTGAAGCTTTCTTT. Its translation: CASRRGVTEAFF.